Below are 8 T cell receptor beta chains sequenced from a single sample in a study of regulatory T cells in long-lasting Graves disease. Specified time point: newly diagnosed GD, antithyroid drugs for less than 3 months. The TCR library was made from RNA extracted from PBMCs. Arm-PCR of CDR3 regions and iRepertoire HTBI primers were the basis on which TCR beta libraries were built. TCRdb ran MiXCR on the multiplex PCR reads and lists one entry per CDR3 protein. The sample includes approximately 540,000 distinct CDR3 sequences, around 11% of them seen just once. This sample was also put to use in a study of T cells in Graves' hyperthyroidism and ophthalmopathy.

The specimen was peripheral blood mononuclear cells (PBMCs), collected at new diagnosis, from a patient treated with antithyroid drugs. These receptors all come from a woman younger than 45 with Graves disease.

The CDR3 here is CAWGYYRTSGSWAQYF. The CDR3 DNA is TGTGCCTGGGGTTATTATAGGACTAGCGGGAGTTGGGCGCAGTATTTT. The chain employs TRBV30 and TRBJ2-3; TRBD2 matches at 13 bases. Germline V gene sequence: CDR1 GTSNPN, CDR2 SVGIG (reference sequence). V was pared by 5 bases and J by 10 bases, with 15 bases of the junction left unmatched. The CDR3 extends over 16 amino acids.

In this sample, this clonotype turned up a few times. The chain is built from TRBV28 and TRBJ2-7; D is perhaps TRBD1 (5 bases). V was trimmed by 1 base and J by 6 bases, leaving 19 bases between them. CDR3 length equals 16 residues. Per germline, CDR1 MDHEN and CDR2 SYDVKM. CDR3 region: CASSLSSARVQGEQYF. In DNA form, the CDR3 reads TGTGCCAGCAGTTTATCGTCCGCCCGGGTCCAGGGCGAGCAGTACTTC.

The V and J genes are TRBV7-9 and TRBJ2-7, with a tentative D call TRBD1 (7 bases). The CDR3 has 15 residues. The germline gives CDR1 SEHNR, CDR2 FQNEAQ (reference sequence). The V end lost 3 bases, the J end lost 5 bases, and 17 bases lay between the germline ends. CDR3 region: CASSLGQRVRNEQYF. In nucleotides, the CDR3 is TGTGCCAGCAGCTTGGGACAGCGGGTTCGAAACGAGCAGTACTTC. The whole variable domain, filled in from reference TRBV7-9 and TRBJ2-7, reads DTGVSQNPRHKITKRGQNVTFRCDPISEHNRLYWYRQTLGQGPEFLTYFQNEAQLEKSRLLSDRFSAERPKGSFSTLEIQRTEQGDSAMYLCASSLGQRVRNEQYFGPGTRLTVT.

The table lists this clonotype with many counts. CDR3 in DNA: TGTGCCAGCCAGGGGGACGAGCAGTACTTC. Its protein product is CASQGDEQYF. The chain joins TRBV11-2 to TRBJ2-7; 7 bases fit TRBD1. J gave up 5 bases and V 8 bases, and 0 bases lay outside the gene matches. The germline gives CDR1 SGHAT, CDR2 FQNNGV. There are 10 residues in the CDR3. The full variable domain, rest sourced from reference TRBV11-2 and TRBJ2-7, is EAGVAQSPRYKIIEKRQSVAFWCNPISGHATLYWYQQILGQGPKLLIQFQNNGVVDDSQLPKDRFSAERLKGVDSTLKIQPAKLEDSAVYLCASQGDEQYFGPGTRLTVT.

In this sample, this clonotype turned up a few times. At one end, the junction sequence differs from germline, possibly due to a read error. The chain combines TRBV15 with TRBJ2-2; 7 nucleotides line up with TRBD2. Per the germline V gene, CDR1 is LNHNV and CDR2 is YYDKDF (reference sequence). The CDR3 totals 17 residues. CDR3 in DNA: TGTGCCACCAGCAGAGATAAGGACGGGAGGAACACCGGGGAGCTGCTTTTT. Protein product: CATSRDKDGRNTGELLF.

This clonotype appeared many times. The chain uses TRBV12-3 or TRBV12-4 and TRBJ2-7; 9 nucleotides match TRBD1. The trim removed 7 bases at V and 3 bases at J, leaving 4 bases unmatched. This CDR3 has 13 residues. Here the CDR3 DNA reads TGTGCCAGCACGGGACAGGGTCACTACGAGCAGTACTTC. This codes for CASTGQGHYEQYF.

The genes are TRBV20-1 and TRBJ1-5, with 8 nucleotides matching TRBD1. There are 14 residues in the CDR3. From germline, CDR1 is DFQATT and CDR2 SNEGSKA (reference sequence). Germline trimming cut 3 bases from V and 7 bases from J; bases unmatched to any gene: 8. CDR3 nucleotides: TGCAGTGCTAGCAGGGGGCGCGCGCGGCAGCCCCAGCATTTT. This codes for CSASRGRARQPQHF.

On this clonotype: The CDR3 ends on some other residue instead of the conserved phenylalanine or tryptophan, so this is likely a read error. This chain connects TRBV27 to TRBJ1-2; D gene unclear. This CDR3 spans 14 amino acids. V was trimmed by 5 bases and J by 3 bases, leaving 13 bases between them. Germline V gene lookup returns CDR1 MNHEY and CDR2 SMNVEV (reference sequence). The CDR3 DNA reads TGTGCCAGCAGTCAGCAGCCCCCCCACTATGGCTACACCCTC. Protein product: CASSQQPPHYGYTL.